This T cell receptor (beta chain) was captured by sequencing in a study of T cells in Graves' hyperthyroidism and ophthalmopathy. The overall study: Peripheral blood specimens were obtained at initial diagnosis, prior to any treatment. Findings and limits, study-wide: Blood samples included most of the expanded thyroid clonotypes exceeding 0.001.

From RNA transcripts, TCR beta CDR3 regions were amplified. HTBI primers drove first-round RT-PCR of the TCR CDR3. TCRdb reprocessed the multiplex PCR reads with MiXCR, giving one entry per CDR3 protein. Found here are approximately 330,000 distinct CDR3 sequences, around 20% of them singletons; the top ten hold around 48%. Germline values: CDR1 KGHDR, CDR2 SFDVKD. This CDR3 has 14 residues. V was trimmed by 5 bases and J by 8 bases, leaving 16 bases between them. Concerning this clonotype itself: Its cognate antigen is unknown.

The source of this sequence is a woman aged 45-65 years with Graves' hyperthyroidism. The sequenced sample was blood. The V and J genes are TRBV24-1 and TRBJ2-3; D is tentatively TRBD1 or TRBD2 (5 bases each). The CDR3 is CATSGIRGPATQYF. CDR3 nucleotide sequence: TGTGCCACCAGTGGGATCCGGGGCCCGGCTACGCAGTATTTT.